A single sample is the source of the 19 T cell receptor beta chains below, sequenced in a study of T cells in localized non-small cell lung cancer. Here immunoSEQ multiplex PCR was the method, and the copy in TCRdb shows in-frame clones only, minus some. The data contain 45,000 to 60,000 clones, 60% to 85% of them seen just once; the ten biggest clones take up roughly 4.9%. The sample consisted of PBMCs, taken before any cancer treatment. The receptors originated from a woman aged 40-75 years with stage II lung adenocarcinoma.

This chain's CDR3 is CASCVGQETQYF. As DNA, the CDR3 is TGTGCCAGCTGCGTCGGGCAAGAGACCCAGTACTTC. The rearrangement joins TRBV28 to TRBJ2-5, with D uncertain. CDR1 and CDR2 (germline): MDHEN, SYDVKM. V was trimmed by 8 bases and J by 2 bases, leaving 9 bases between them. This CDR3 has 12 amino acids.

The chain carries TRBV5-3 and TRBJ2-5; D might be TRBD2 (6 bases). TRBV5-3 is noted as an ORF with a role that remains uncertain. This CDR3 contains 13 residues. The V and J ends lost 2 bases and 2 bases respectively, with 7 bases between them. In DNA form, the CDR3 reads TGTGCCAGAAGCTTACTAGCACAAGAGACCCAGTACTTC. It encodes CARSLLAQETQYF.

V is TRBV7-8 and J is TRBJ1-4; the D is unclear. Germline V gives CDR1 SGHVS, CDR2 FQNEAQ. The V end was cut by 5 bases, the J end by 0 bases, with 13 bases between. The CDR3 runs to 16 residues. In DNA form, the CDR3 reads TGTGCCAGCAGCGAACAACTCGGTGCAACTAATGAAAAACTGTTTTTT. Protein sequence: CASSEQLGATNEKLFF.

The table lists this clone with a few counts. This rearrangement joins TRBV6-5 to TRBJ1-5, with D hard to call. The CDR3 is 13 amino acids. V dropped 2 bases and J dropped 6 bases, with 8 bases sitting between them. The germline gives CDR1 MNHEY, CDR2 SVGAGI. The CDR3 spells CASSYRRSQPQHF. The CDR3 DNA reads TGTGCCAGCAGTTACAGGAGAAGTCAGCCCCAGCATTTT.

The chain employs TRBV5-6 and TRBJ2-2; D might be TRBD2 (5 bases). V was pared by 5 bases and J by 4 bases, with 15 bases between. The length of the CDR3 is 15 residues. Germline V gives CDR1 SGHDT, CDR2 YYEEEE. In nucleotides, the CDR3 is TGTGCCAGCAGTCCGGAACTAGAGGGCACCGGGGAGCTGTTTTTT. Protein: CASSPELEGTGELFF.

The chain has TRBV28 and TRBJ2-3, with D perhaps matching TRBD1 or TRBD2 (7 bases each). This CDR3 has 17 residues. Trimming removed 5 bases at V and 0 bases at J, with 18 bases between. Germline V gene data show CDR1 as MDHEN and CDR2 as SYDVKM. CDR3 sequence: CASSTGEGDPSTDTQYF. DNA for the CDR3: TGTGCCAGCAGTACAGGGGAGGGAGACCCTAGCACAGATACGCAGTATTTT.

The rearrangement uses TRBV29-1 and TRBJ2-1; maybe TRBD2 (7 bases). The CDR3 is 16 residues long. Germline assignment: CDR1 SQVTM and CDR2 ANQGSEA. V was pared by 0 bases and J by 5 bases, with 17 bases between. This chain's CDR3 is CSVEEDRGAANNEQFF. The DNA for the CDR3 is TGCAGCGTTGAAGAAGACCGGGGGGCCGCGAACAATGAGCAGTTCTTC.

The V and J genes are TRBV7-2 and TRBJ1-2; tentative D call: TRBD1 (5 bases). The CDR3 covers 14 residues. V was pared by 3 bases and J by 2 bases, with 10 bases between. Germline V gene lookup returns CDR1 SGHTA and CDR2 FQGNSA. CDR3 sequence reads: CASSLGEANYGYTF. CDR3 sequence (DNA): TGTGCCAGCAGCTTGGGGGAGGCCAACTATGGCTACACCTTC.

The gene calls are TRBV6-1 and TRBJ2-7; D is ambiguous. There are 15 residues in the CDR3. Germline lookup yields CDR1 MNHNS and CDR2 SASEGT. V was cut by 6 bases and J by 3 bases, with 18 bases left in between. The CDR3 sequence: CASRSGDVGYYEQYF. For the CDR3, the DNA is TGTGCCAGCAGGAGTGGAGACGTTGGCTACTACGAGCAGTACTTC.

The chain is built from TRBV30 and TRBJ1-6, with D uncertain. Germline CDR1 GTSNPN, CDR2 SVGIG (reference sequence). The germline V and J ends were trimmed by 0 bases and 15 bases, with 9 bases remaining between them. This CDR3 has 11 residues. CDR3 protein: CAWSVSMGLHF. The DNA of the CDR3 is TGTGCCTGGAGTGTATCCATGGGCCTCCACTTT.

The rearrangement links TRBV10-3 to TRBJ1-4; D gene uncertain. The CDR3 is made up of 13 amino acids. Trimming shortened V by 6 bases and J by 8 bases, and 13 bases separated the two germline ends. CDR1 and CDR2 (germline): ENHRY, SYGVKD. The DNA of the CDR3 is TGTGCCATCAGGCCCTCTTTGGACGAAAAACTGTTTTTT. It encodes CAIRPSLDEKLFF.

The rearrangement uses TRBV28 and TRBJ1-1; 9 positions match TRBD1. Trimming removed 7 bases from V and 4 bases from J; junction bases left unmatched: 7. The CDR3 length is 14 residues. CDR1 MDHEN and CDR2 SYDVKM come from the germline V gene. CDR3 sequence reads: CASTFGTGITEAFF. CDR3 bases: TGTGCCAGCACCTTCGGGACAGGGATCACTGAAGCTTTCTTT.

A single count supports this clone. This chain connects TRBV2 to TRBJ2-1; TRBD1 or TRBD2 may be the D gene (5 bases each). This CDR3 spans 14 amino acids. The V end lost 7 bases, the J end lost 0 bases, and 10 bases lay between the germline ends. The germline gives CDR1 SNHLY, CDR2 FYNNEI. The CDR3 region is CASNRGSSYNEQFF. In DNA form, the CDR3 reads TGTGCCAGCAATCGGGGCAGCTCCTACAATGAGCAGTTCTTC.

This chain uses TRBV19 with TRBJ1-2; 9 bases line up with TRBD1. Germline lookup yields CDR1 LNHDA and CDR2 SQIVND (reference sequence). J lost 6 bases, V lost 7 bases, and 6 bases had no gene match. The CDR3 consists of 13 residues. CDR3 region: CASTVQGANGYTF. DNA for the CDR3: TGTGCCAGTACCGTACAGGGGGCTAATGGCTACACCTTC.

The V call is TRBV28, the J call TRBJ1-3; D call uncertain. CDR1 and CDR2 (germline): MDHEN, SYDVKM. The CDR3 totals 13 residues. V lost 7 bases and J lost 4, with 11 bases in between. In nucleotides, the CDR3 is TGTGCCAGCACGGCGGCCGACGGAAACACCATATATTTT. Encoded protein: CASTAADGNTIYF. Full variable domain (remainder filled in from reference TRBV28 and TRBJ1-3): DVKVTQSSRYLVKRTGEKVFLECVQDMDHENMFWYRQDPGLGLRLIYFSYDVKMKEKGDIPEGYSVSREKKERFSLILESASTNQTSMYLCASTAADGNTIYFGEGSWLTVV.

The V call is TRBV11-1, the J call TRBJ2-1, with 8 bases lining up with TRBD2. V dropped 5 bases and J dropped 5; count of bases not matched to a gene: 14. This CDR3 spans 17 amino acids. Germline lookup yields CDR1 SGHAT and CDR2 FQDESV (reference sequence). DNA for the CDR3: TGTGCCAGCAGCCCCTATCTGGCGCGGGGGGCCGACAATGAGCAGTTCTTC. This gives the protein CASSPYLARGADNEQFF.

V and J are TRBV5-6 and TRBJ2-1, with D possibly being TRBD1 (5 bases). The CDR3 spans 15 residues. Germline CDR1 reads SGHDT; CDR2 reads YYEEEE. V dropped 4 bases and J dropped 0 bases, with 11 bases sitting between them. CDR3 in amino acids: CASSPDTSSYNEQFF. CDR3 nucleotide sequence: TGTGCCAGCAGCCCGGACACAAGCTCCTACAATGAGCAGTTCTTC. The entire variable domain, with the rest obtained from reference TRBV5-6 and TRBJ2-1, is as follows: DAGVTQSPTHLIKTRGQQVTLRCSPKSGHDTVSWYQQALGQGPQFIFQYYEEEERQRGNFPDRFSGHQFPNYSSELNVNALLLGDSALYLCASSPDTSSYNEQFFGPGTRLTVL.

CDR3 in amino acids: CASYAQMNTEAFF. As DNA, the CDR3 is TGTGCCAGCTATGCCCAGATGAACACTGAAGCTTTCTTT. The chain combines TRBV6-6 with TRBJ1-1; D is ambiguous. Between the trimmed V and J ends, which lost 8 bases and 0 bases, there was a span of 10 bases. Germline CDR1 reads MNHNY; CDR2 reads SVGAGI (reference sequence). The length of the CDR3 is 13 residues.

This chain joins TRBV5-1 and TRBJ1-5; TRBD1 is a possible D gene (6 bases). Trimming stripped 3 bases from V and 5 bases from J, with 18 bases between. CDR3 length: 16 amino acids. In germline, CDR1 is SGHRS, CDR2 YFSETQ. CDR3 residues: CASSWGAGGSDQPQHF. CDR3 DNA sequence: TGCGCCAGCAGCTGGGGGGCGGGGGGCTCTGATCAGCCCCAGCATTTT.